This TCR beta chain was identified during a study of T cell responses to AZD1222 COVID-19 vaccine (dated by TCRdb to about 2021). With respect to the entire study: AZD1222 recipients given second doses at about 4 weeks or at about 12 weeks were pooled, since spike-specific TCR depth and breadth were not found to differ between the two schedules. A total of 230 to 250 trial participants underwent TCR sequencing, of whom some 210 received two doses of AZD1222 and some 26 received two doses of the MenACWY control vaccine. Trial participants were enrolled by age into subgroups of 18-55, 56-69 and 70-plus years, and around 150, 28 and 57 TCR-sequenced participants, respectively, were included in these subgroups. Study-wide findings and limitations: Epitopes outside the regions mutated in the B.1.351 and B.1.1.7 variants were reportedly recognized by nearly half of the unique spike-specific TCRs. Conclusions about previously exposed vaccinees are limited, since just a handful of AZD1222 recipients were seropositive for SARS-CoV-2 at baseline. Vaccine-associated CD4 TCRs spanned the whole spike protein, with dominant responses in regions 160-218 and 743-854. The 56-69-year group was small, and its depth increase did not reach significance, likely because of low power. A significant rise in spike-specific TCR breadth and depth was observed after two AZD1222 doses relative to day 0 and relative to MenACWY recipients. Most participants were white British and females outnumbered males, and the authors suggested that clonal diversity may have been underestimated. No day 14 peak-response samples were available, so repertoires were characterized only after the peak T cell response.

The CDR3 regions of human TCRbeta chains were analyzed by immunosequencing. As for the original processing: TCRs in the repertoires were matched against a reference library of SARS-CoV-2-specific TCRs that had been generated with the MIRA antigen-specificity platform. Breadth was defined as the fraction of unique TCRs that were SARS-CoV-2-associated, and depth was defined as the fraction of total T cells that were SARS-CoV-2-associated. Using the MIRA data, each spike-specific TCR was mapped to the spike region that the TCR reacts to and placed in a CD4 or CD8 class. Log10-transformed breadth and depth values were compared by one-way ANOVA with Sidak's multiple comparisons tests. Not all clones reach the TCRdb copy of this immuneACCESS table, which keeps in-frame sequences only. Checked studies attribute under half of the gap to unresolved V genes and leave the rest unexplained. The V and J calls and the clone size are those of that table, but D and trimming were determined from the DNA. A total of more than 95,000 clones appear in this sample, about 90% of them only once. The top ten clones comprise 0.9% to 1.2% of the sample.

The time point label, read with the paper, signifies: baseline before first vaccination. Vaccinee samples were obtained from the UK trials COV001 and COV002, which included a single-blind randomized controlled phase 2/3 trial of AZD1222 (ChAdOx1 nCoV-19) in healthy adults. For TCRbeta chain sequencing, PBMC samples from trial participants were taken at day 0 and at day 28 after the second dose. Concerning this clone itself: This receptor's antigen is unknown. No much larger clonotype is one base removed from it; base qualities were not supplied. This sample includes further DNA sequences coding for the same CDR3.

From the cysteine through the phenylalanine, the CDR3 covers 14 amino acids. CDR3 DNA only is kept here, 42 bases in frame from base 1. Cut back by 3 bases and 2 bases, the V and J ends lie 10 bases apart. CDR1 MDHEN and CDR2 SYDVKM were looked up in the germline V gene. This receptor was obtained from an adult in good health. The V and J segments used are TRBV28 and TRBJ1-2, with a tentative D gene TRBD1 over 5 matching bases. Source: peripheral blood, taken on day 0 of AZD1222 vaccination. The CDR3 in this case is CASSLGGANYGYTF. The nucleotide sequence reads TGTGCCAGCAGTTTGGGGGGTGCAAACTATGGCTACACCTTC.